This T cell receptor (beta chain) emerged from a study of cytomegalovirus exposure and HLA in healthy donors. Donors in the study were healthy people who gave bone marrow. It was with 60 Vbeta and 13 Jbeta primers that the PCR ran. Sequencing used immunoSEQ multiplex PCR; TCRdb keeps in-frame clones, though not all of them. The sample lists roughly 160,000 clones; about 82% were seen once. The CDR3 sequence is 15 residues long. The V and J ends lost 5 bases and 1 base, in that order; junction bases with no gene match: 4. Germline CDR1 SGHTA, CDR2 FQGNSA. The chain joins TRBV7-2 to TRBJ2-7, with 11 bases matching TRBD2. Sequencing input: PBMCs. The sequence was collected from a woman aged 25 to 39 in good health and CMV-seropositive. In DNA form, the CDR3 reads TGTGCCAGCAGCATGACTAGCGGGGCTTCCTACGAGCAGTACTTC. Its protein is CASSMTSGASYEQYF. The full variable domain, completed using reference TRBV7-2 and TRBJ2-7, is GAGVSQSPSNKVTEKGKDVELRCDPISGHTALYWYRQSLGQGLEFLIYFQGNSAPDKSGLPSDRFSAERTGGSVSTLTIQRTQQEDSAVYLCASSMTSGASYEQYFGPGTRLTVT.